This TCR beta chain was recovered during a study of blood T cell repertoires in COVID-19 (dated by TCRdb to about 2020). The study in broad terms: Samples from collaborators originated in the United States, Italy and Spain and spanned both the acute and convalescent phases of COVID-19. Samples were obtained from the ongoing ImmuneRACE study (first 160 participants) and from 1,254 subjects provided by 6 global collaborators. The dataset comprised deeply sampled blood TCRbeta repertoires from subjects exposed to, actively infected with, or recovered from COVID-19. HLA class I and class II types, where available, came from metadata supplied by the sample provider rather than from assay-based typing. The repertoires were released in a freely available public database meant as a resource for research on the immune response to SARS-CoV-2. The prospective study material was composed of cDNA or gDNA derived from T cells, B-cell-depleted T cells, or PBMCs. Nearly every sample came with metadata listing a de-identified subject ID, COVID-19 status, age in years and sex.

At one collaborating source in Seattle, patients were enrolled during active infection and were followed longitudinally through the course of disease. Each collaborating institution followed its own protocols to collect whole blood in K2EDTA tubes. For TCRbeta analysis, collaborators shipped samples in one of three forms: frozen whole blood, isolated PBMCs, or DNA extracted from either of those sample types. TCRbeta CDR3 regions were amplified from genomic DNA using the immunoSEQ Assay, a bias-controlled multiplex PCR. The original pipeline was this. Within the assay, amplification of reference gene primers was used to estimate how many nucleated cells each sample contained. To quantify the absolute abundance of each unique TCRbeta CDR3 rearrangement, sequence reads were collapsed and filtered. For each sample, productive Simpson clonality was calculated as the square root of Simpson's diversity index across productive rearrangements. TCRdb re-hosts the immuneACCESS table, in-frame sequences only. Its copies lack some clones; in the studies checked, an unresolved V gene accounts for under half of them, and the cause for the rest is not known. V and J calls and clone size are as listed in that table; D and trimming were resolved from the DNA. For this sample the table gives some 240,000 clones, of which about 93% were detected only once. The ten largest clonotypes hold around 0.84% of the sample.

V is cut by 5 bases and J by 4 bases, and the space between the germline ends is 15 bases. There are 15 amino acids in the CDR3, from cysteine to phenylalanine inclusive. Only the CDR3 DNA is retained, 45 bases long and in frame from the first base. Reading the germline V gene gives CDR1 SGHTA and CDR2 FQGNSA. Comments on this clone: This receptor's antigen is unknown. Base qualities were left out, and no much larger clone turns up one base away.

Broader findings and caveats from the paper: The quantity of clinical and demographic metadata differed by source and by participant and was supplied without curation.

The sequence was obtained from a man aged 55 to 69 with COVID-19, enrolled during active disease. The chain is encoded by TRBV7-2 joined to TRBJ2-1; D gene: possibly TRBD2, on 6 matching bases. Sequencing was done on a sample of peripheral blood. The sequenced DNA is TGTGCCAGCAGCCCCAGGAGGGGCGGGTACAATGAGCAGTTCTTC. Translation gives CASSPRRGGYNEQFF.